Shown below are 27 T cell receptor beta chains from a single sample sequenced in a study of shared clonotypes between healthy human individuals. Clones were sequenced by immunoSEQ multiplex PCR, and TCRdb holds only the in-frame ones, with some missing. The data show approximately 1.1 million clones, 75% to 80% seen once. The source material was memory CD4+ T cells from PBMCs. Documented subset: CD45RA-negative fraction. Receptor source: a man between 18 and 29 years old in good health. Some clones in this sample may be carry-over from other donors' samples.

This sequence joins TRBV6-1 and TRBJ2-5; D is uncertain. The V gene's germline CDR1 is MNHNS and CDR2 SASEGT. V was pared by 10 bases and J by 4 bases, with 13 bases between. This CDR3 is built from 12 residues. This CDR3 is CATQGSSETQYF. DNA for the CDR3: TGTGCCACCCAAGGCAGCTCAGAGACCCAGTACTTC.

This sequence joins TRBV7-9 and TRBJ2-7; D assignment may be TRBD1 or TRBD2 (6 bases each). The germline V and J ends were trimmed by 7 bases and 3 bases, with 16 bases remaining between them. The CDR3 is made up of 14 amino acids. Germline V gene lookup returns CDR1 SEHNR and CDR2 FQNEAQ (reference sequence). The CDR3 sequence is CASTSGATSYEQYF. The CDR3 DNA reads TGTGCCAGCACCTCGGGGGCCACAAGCTACGAGCAGTACTTC.

V and J are TRBV10-3 and TRBJ2-1, with D unresolved. The germline V and J ends were trimmed by 6 bases and 8 bases, with 8 bases remaining between them. The CDR3 is made up of 11 amino acids. CDR1 and CDR2 (germline): ENHRY, SYGVKD. The CDR3 reads CAIRGSDEQFF. The DNA of the CDR3 is TGTGCCATCAGAGGTTCGGATGAGCAGTTCTTC.

The V and J genes are TRBV5-1 and TRBJ2-7, with D possibly TRBD1 on 6 matching bases. The CDR3 is made up of 15 amino acids. V lost 0 bases and J 0 bases, leaving 10 bases between the germline ends. Germline-derived CDR1 and CDR2 are SGHRS and YFSETQ. Here the CDR3 reads CASSLAAGVSYEQYF. The CDR3 DNA reads TGCGCCAGCAGCTTGGCGGCAGGGGTCTCCTACGAGCAGTACTTC. The full variable domain, rest sourced from reference TRBV5-1 and TRBJ2-7, is KAGVTQTPRYLIKTRGQQVTLSCSPISGHRSVSWYQQTPGQGLQFLFEYFSETQRNKGNFPGRFSGRQFSNSRSEMNVSTLELGDSALYLCASSLAAGVSYEQYFGPGTRLTVT.

Note on this clone: This sequence may be a read error, since a much larger clone differs from it by one base. In nucleotides, the CDR3 is TGTGCCAGCAGCAGGGATAGCAATCAGCCCCAGCATTTT. It is translated as CASSRDSNQPQHF. This rearrangement joins TRBV6-7 to TRBJ1-5, with a tentative D call TRBD1 (5 bases). TRBV6-7 is recorded as an ORF, its role being uncertain. The CDR3 runs to 13 residues. With 6 bases removed from V and 0 bases from J, the gap between germline ends came to 6 bases.

The J gene is TRBJ1-1, the V gene TRBV5-4; 8 positions agree with TRBD1. CDR3 length: 14 residues. Unmatched junction bases numbered 8, after V lost 4 bases and J lost 6 bases. CDR1 is SGHNT, CDR2 YYREEE, per germline (reference sequence). CDR3 residues: CASSPTGAGAEAFF. Here the CDR3 DNA reads TGTGCCAGCAGCCCGACAGGGGCGGGGGCTGAAGCTTTCTTT.

In this sample, this clone turned up once. The chain combines TRBV28 with TRBJ2-3; D unresolved. V was trimmed by 3 bases and J by 0 bases, leaving 4 bases between them. CDR1 is MDHEN and CDR2 is SYDVKM in the germline V gene. The CDR3 runs to 13 residues. CDR3 coding DNA: TGTGCCAGCAGTTTCGAGAGCACAGATACGCAGTATTTT. Encoded protein: CASSFESTDTQYF.

This clone came up a few times. CDR3 sequence reads: CASSYSFVSPYEQYF. CDR3 DNA: TGTGCCAGCAGTTACTCGTTCGTCTCCCCCTACGAGCAGTACTTC. The chain recombines TRBV6-5 with TRBJ2-7; D uncertain. Trimming removed 0 bases from V and 2 bases from J, with 11 bases in between. CDR1 MNHEY and CDR2 SVGAGI come from the germline V gene. This CDR3 region has 15 residues.

The V gene is TRBV5-1, the J gene TRBJ2-4; possibly TRBD2 for D (5 bases). The CDR3 sequence is 15 residues long. Trimming cost V 4 bases and J 0 bases, with 11 bases left between them. Germline V CDR1 and CDR2: SGHRS, YFSETQ. CDR3 amino acids: CASSLSALAKNIQYF. The CDR3 region has the DNA TGCGCCAGCAGCCTTAGCGCTCTAGCCAAAAACATTCAGTACTTC.

In its sample, this clone was seen once. The DNA for the CDR3 is TGTGCCAGCAGCTTTGGGACAGGGGAGTACGAGCAGTACTTC. This codes for CASSFGTGEYEQYF. The chain combines TRBV5-5 with TRBJ2-7, with 10 bases that match TRBD1. The CDR3 is made up of 14 amino acids. CDR1 and CDR2 from the germline V gene are SGHKS and YYEKEE (reference sequence). J lost 4 bases, V lost 2 bases, and 3 bases had no gene match.

This clone was recorded a few times. V gene TRBV7-8 combines with J gene TRBJ1-2; D is uncertain. The CDR3 sequence is 13 residues long. In germline, CDR1 is SGHVS, CDR2 FQNEAQ. V lost 4 bases and J lost 7, with 13 bases in between. Here the CDR3 reads CASSYGRDLGYTF. The CDR3 DNA reads TGTGCCAGCAGCTACGGACGGGATCTTGGCTACACCTTC.

With regard to this clone: Within the sample, other DNA sequences also encode this same CDR3. This chain links TRBV11-2 with TRBJ1-5, with D hard to call. V lost 0 bases, J lost 7 bases, and 7 bases lay in between. Per the germline V gene, CDR1 is SGHAT and CDR2 is FQNNGV. CDR3 length: 13 residues. The CDR3 sequence: CASSLDRGQPQHF. The CDR3 bases are TGTGCCAGCAGCTTAGATCGTGGGCAGCCCCAGCATTTT.

V usage is TRBV5-1 and J usage is TRBJ2-3; 7 positions match TRBD1. V trimming: 4 bases; J trimming: 2 bases; junction bases outside the gene matches: 10. CDR3 length: 16 amino acids. Per germline, CDR1 SGHRS and CDR2 YFSETQ. CDR3 sequence (DNA): TGCGCCAGCAGCACAACACGGACAGGAGCCACAGATACGCAGTATTTT. Protein: CASSTTRTGATDTQYF.

The chain employs TRBV2 and TRBJ2-1; no firm D call. CDR3 length: 15 amino acids. V lost 7 bases to trimming and J lost 0 bases, with 13 bases between them. Germline CDR1 and CDR2: SNHLY and FYNNEI. In DNA, the CDR3 is TGTGCCAGCAAGACAAGCGCGAGCTCCTACAATGAGCAGTTCTTC. This translates into CASKTSASSYNEQFF.

This sequence joins TRBV11-2 and TRBJ1-6, with 9 nucleotides matching TRBD1. J gave up 9 bases and V 5 bases, and 8 bases lay outside the gene matches. Per the germline V gene, CDR1 is SGHAT and CDR2 is FQNNGV. This CDR3 has 15 amino acids. The CDR3 here is CASSDHRGRGSPLHF. DNA of the CDR3: TGTGCCAGCAGCGACCACAGGGGGCGGGGTTCACCCCTCCACTTT.

CDR3 in DNA: TGTGCCATATCGAAGGGACAGGCGATGAACACCGGGGAGCTGTTTTTT. Amino acid sequence: CAISKGQAMNTGELFF. J is TRBJ2-2 and V is TRBV19; 8 nucleotides match TRBD1. The ends lost 10 bases at V and 1 base at J; junction bases unmatched: 11. Germline V gene sequence: CDR1 LNHDA, CDR2 SQIVND (reference sequence). The CDR3 runs to 16 residues.

The chain joins TRBV5-1 to TRBJ2-3; D is unclear. The CDR3 has 15 residues. V was cut by 4 bases and J by 1 base, with 13 bases left in between. Looked up from germline, CDR1 is SGHRS and CDR2 is YFSETQ. The chain's CDR3 is CASSPRVVGTDTQYF. CDR3 nucleotides: TGCGCCAGCAGCCCTCGCGTGGTAGGCACAGATACGCAGTATTTT.

This clone was detected only a few times. The V call is TRBV7-3, the J call TRBJ2-5; unclear D gene. Trimming took off 1 base at V and 2 bases at J, with 11 bases between the two ends. The CDR3 consists of 15 residues. Germline CDR1 reads SGHTA; CDR2 reads FQGTGA. CDR3: CASSLSSAEQETQYF. The CDR3, as DNA: TGTGCCAGCAGCTTAAGTTCGGCGGAACAAGAGACCCAGTACTTC.

The chain employs TRBV11-2 and TRBJ1-5; D perhaps matches TRBD1 (5 bases). Germline assignment: CDR1 SGHAT and CDR2 FQNNGV. With 5 bases removed from V and 7 bases from J, the gap between germline ends came to 18 bases. The CDR3 contains 15 residues. CDR3 residues: CASSRSWDREQPQHF. The DNA for the CDR3 is TGTGCCAGCAGCCGGTCCTGGGACCGGGAACAGCCCCAGCATTTT.

V is TRBV19 and J is TRBJ1-5; 7 bases align to TRBD1. The CDR3 has 17 residues. CDR1 and CDR2 (germline): LNHDA, SQIVND (reference sequence). The V and J ends lost 1 base and 6 bases, in that order; junction bases with no gene match: 12. Here the CDR3 reads CASSIGRRGGFGQPQHF. The DNA of the CDR3 is TGTGCCAGTAGTATAGGTCGCAGGGGGGGTTTCGGTCAGCCCCAGCATTTT. The variable domain in full, completed from reference TRBV19 and TRBJ1-5, reads DGGITQSPKYLFRKEGQNVTLSCEQNLNHDAMYWYRQDPGQGLRLIYYSQIVNDFQKGDIAEGYSVSREKKESFPLTVTSAQKNPTAFYLCASSIGRRGGFGQPQHFGDGTRLSIL.

Comment on this clone: The same CDR3 also results from other DNA sequences found in this sample. DNA for the CDR3: TGTGCCAGCAGCCGGGGACTAAACTACGAGCAGTACTTC. It is translated as CASSRGLNYEQYF. The chain joins TRBV28 to TRBJ2-7; the match to TRBD2 covers 7 bases. V shed 6 bases, J shed 3 bases, and the junction held 5 bases outside the gene matches. Per the germline V gene, CDR1 is MDHEN and CDR2 is SYDVKM. This CDR3 is built from 13 residues.

Details on this clone: Within the sample, other DNA sequences also encode this same CDR3. The chain has TRBV19 and TRBJ2-6; no firm D call. The CDR3 consists of 15 residues. Germline lookup yields CDR1 LNHDA and CDR2 SQIVND (reference sequence). The V end was cut by 1 base, the J end by 0 bases, with 4 bases between. DNA of the CDR3: TGTGCCAGTAGTATAGGGGGCTCTGGGGCCAACGTCCTGACTTTC. Its protein product is CASSIGGSGANVLTF.

The rearrangement joins TRBV28 to TRBJ1-4, with TRBD1 matching over 9 bases. Per the germline V gene, CDR1 is MDHEN and CDR2 is SYDVKM. Trimming at V came to 5 bases and at J to 1 base, leaving 8 bases not matched to a gene. The CDR3 has 17 amino acids. CDR3 residues: CASSKNRGRITNEKLFF. The CDR3 bases are TGTGCCAGCAGTAAGAACAGGGGGCGCATAACTAATGAAAAACTGTTTTTT.

This sequence joins TRBV11-3 and TRBJ1-3, with TRBD1 matching 10 bases. V trimming: 5 bases; J trimming: 6 bases; junction bases outside the gene matches: 10. Germline V lookup: CDR1 SGHNT, CDR2 YENEEA. This CDR3 comprises 16 residues. In DNA, the CDR3 is TGTGCCAGCAGCCCCGGGACAGGGGATCGGGAAAACACCATATATTTT. Its translation: CASSPGTGDRENTIYF.

The chain recombines TRBV28 with TRBJ1-3; 8 bases match TRBD1. Per germline, CDR1 MDHEN and CDR2 SYDVKM. The CDR3 runs 17 residues. V trimming: 5 bases; J trimming: 0 bases; junction bases outside the gene matches: 9. This CDR3 reads CASSPGGQEHSGNTIYF. The CDR3 DNA follows: TGTGCCAGCAGTCCCGGGGGACAGGAGCACTCTGGAAACACCATATATTTT.

This sequence joins TRBV18 and TRBJ1-2; 7 nucleotides match TRBD1. Germline V CDR1 and CDR2: KGHSH, LQKENI. V shed 2 bases, J shed 4 bases, and the junction held 7 bases outside the gene matches. This CDR3 has 15 residues. The CDR3 coding sequence is TGTGCCAGCTCACCAGGGCTCCGGGACAGCTATGGCTACACCTTC. Its protein product is CASSPGLRDSYGYTF.

The chain employs TRBV7-2 and TRBJ2-3; possibly TRBD2 for D (7 bases). This CDR3 is built from 14 residues. Per the germline V gene, CDR1 is SGHTA and CDR2 is FQGNSA. V lost 4 bases and J 6 bases, leaving 14 bases between the germline ends. The CDR3: CASSSMGGPDTQYF. CDR3 DNA: TGTGCCAGCAGCTCCATGGGGGGGCCGGATACGCAGTATTTT. Complete variable domain (other parts from reference TRBV7-2 and TRBJ2-3): GAGVSQSPSNKVTEKGKDVELRCDPISGHTALYWYRQSLGQGLEFLIYFQGNSAPDKSGLPSDRFSAERTGGSVSTLTIQRTQQEDSAVYLCASSSMGGPDTQYFGPGTRLTVL.